This paragraph covers one TCR beta chain sequence. The specificity of this receptor is unknown. Base qualities are missing; no much larger clone stands one base away. The roughly 39 donors, aged roughly 6 to 95 years, were systemically healthy Caucasian individuals from Russia. Each donor gave 8.5 to 10 milliliters of peripheral blood, collected into EDTA-treated Vacutainer tubes. Ficoll-Paque density-gradient centrifugation was used to isolate PBMCs, with at least 6.5 million per sample. Trizol reagent was used to extract total RNA from the PBMCs, yielding at least 5.5 micrograms per sample. For every donor, flow cytometry on a PBMC aliquot measured the percentage of naive CD45RAhigh/CD27high T cells. The data were obtained in a study of blood T cells in healthy people across ages (dated by TCRdb to 2013 to 2016). Regarding the study in general: In model experiments, roughly one uniquely barcoded TCR beta cDNA molecule per two T cells was captured by template switching. Using deep sequencing normalized with unique cDNA molecular identifiers, the study measured how TCR beta repertoire diversity changes with age. The donors were split into four age groups: young (average 16 years), middle-aged (more than 35), aged (over 55) and long-lived (82). To avoid experimental bias, donors of different ages were distributed randomly across sequencing lanes. The study analyzed two additional independent replicas of 1 million unique cDNA reads from the same blood draw for two donors, one aged 18 to 30 and one aged 80 or older. The study at large found these results: The long-lived group showed more naive CD4+ T cells, fewer expanded clones and increased TCR diversity than the aged group, suggesting age selection. The CMV infection status of donors was not known, potentially confounding age-related changes in expanded clonotypes. Observed TCR beta diversity per million T cells fell roughly linearly with age, and a significant reduction was already apparent by age roughly 40. Bulk unsorted PBMC profiling prevented conclusive comparison of naive and antigen-experienced compartments. A strong correlation was found between observed TCR beta diversity and the percentage of naive T cells measured by flow cytometry. Estimates of total diversity based on one million sequenced T cells were considered lower bounds and underestimates.

Via the germline V gene, CDR1 is SGHTA and CDR2 FQGTGA. V and J lose 4 bases and 5 bases, and a span of 13 bases separates them. CDR3 length: 14 amino acids, cysteine to phenylalanine. The only DNA kept is the CDR3, 42 bases in frame from the first base. Preparation of the library involved 5' RACE. The sample was run on an Illumina HiSeq 2500. A second roughly 7 to 12 cycle PCR used a sample-barcoded 5' primer and a J-beta primer mix. A template-switch 5' adaptor carrying 12 random nucleotides introduced a unique molecular identifier onto each TCR beta cDNA molecule. At least 2.5 million CDR3-containing paired-end reads were obtained from each sample. First-strand cDNA synthesis was performed from all RNA using the Mint cDNA synthesis kit, with priming by a TRBC-specific oligonucleotide. All cDNA was treated with uracil-DNA glycosylase and then went through a first 18-cycle PCR with the universal primers M1SS and BC2_uni_R. The authors' pipeline ran thus. For normalization, 1 million high-quality reads, each with a distinct molecular identifier, were randomly selected from each sample. Reads with shared molecular identifiers were discarded instead of being binned into consensus sequences. MiTCR, set to a Q25 quality threshold and the strictest error-elimination algorithm, was used for CDR3 identification, clonotype clustering and error correction. A nonparametric unseen species model with Euler transformation was used to estimate a lower bound on total TCR beta diversity. TCRdb reprocessing: public reads trimmed at Q25 with fastp, clones called with MiXCR, in-frame beta chains kept. Rows are unified per CDR3 protein, each entry keeping the most common DNA and genes. In this record, the V and J calls reflect TCRdb's handling and not the investigators' own analysis. For this sample the table gives roughly 1.7 million distinct CDR3 sequences, of which almost 35% were detected only once. The ten largest make up 10% to 12% of the sample.

The chain links TRBV7-3 with TRBJ2-3; the D gene is possibly TRBD2, with 6 bases matching. The receptor's source is a woman in her thirties in good health. The sequencing input was blood. The CDR3 is CASSWGRPGDTQYF. The sequenced DNA: TGTGCCAGCAGCTGGGGGAGGCCCGGAGATACGCAGTATTTT.